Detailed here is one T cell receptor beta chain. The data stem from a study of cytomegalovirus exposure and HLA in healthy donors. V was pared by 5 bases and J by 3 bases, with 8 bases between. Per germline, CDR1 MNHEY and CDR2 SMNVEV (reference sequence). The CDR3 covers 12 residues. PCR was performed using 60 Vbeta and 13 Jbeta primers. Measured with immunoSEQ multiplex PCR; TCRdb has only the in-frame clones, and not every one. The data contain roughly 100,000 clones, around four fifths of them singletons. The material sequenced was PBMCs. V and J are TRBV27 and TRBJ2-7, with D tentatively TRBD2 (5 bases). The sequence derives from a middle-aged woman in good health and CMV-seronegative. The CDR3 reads CASSKTSYEQYF. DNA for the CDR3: TGTGCCAGCAGTAAAACTAGCTACGAGCAGTACTTC.